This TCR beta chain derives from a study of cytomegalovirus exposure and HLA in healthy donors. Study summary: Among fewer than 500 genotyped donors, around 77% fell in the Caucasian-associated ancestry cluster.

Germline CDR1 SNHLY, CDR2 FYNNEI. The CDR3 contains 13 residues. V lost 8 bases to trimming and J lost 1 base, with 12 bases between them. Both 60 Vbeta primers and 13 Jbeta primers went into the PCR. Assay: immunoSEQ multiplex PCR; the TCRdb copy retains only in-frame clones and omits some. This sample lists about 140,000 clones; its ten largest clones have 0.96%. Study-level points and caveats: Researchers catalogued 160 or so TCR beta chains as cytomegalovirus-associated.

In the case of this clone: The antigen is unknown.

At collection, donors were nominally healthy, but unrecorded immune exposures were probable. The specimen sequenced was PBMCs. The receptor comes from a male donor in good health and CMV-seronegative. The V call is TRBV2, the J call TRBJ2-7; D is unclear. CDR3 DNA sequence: TGTGCCAGCGAGAAGGAGTTGTCCTACGAGCAGTACTTC. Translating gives CASEKELSYEQYF.